Here is one TCR beta chain with its context. Germline CDR1 reads SGHVS; CDR2 reads FQNEAQ. The CDR3 runs to 18 residues. V lost 0 bases, J lost 3 bases, and 10 bases stayed unmatched. This specimen belongs to a study of blood T cell repertoires in COVID-19. Method: immunoSEQ multiplex PCR; TCRdb's copy keeps in-frame clones and lacks some. The data contain fewer than 250,000 clones, around nine tenths of them singletons. What was sequenced was peripheral blood. V and J are TRBV7-8 and TRBJ2-3; the match to TRBD1 covers 9 bases. The origin of this receptor is a woman aged 40-49 years who had recovered from COVID-19. The CDR3 region is CASSLATKTGQGTDTQYF. CDR3 coding DNA: TGTGCCAGCAGCTTAGCCACTAAGACTGGACAGGGGACAGATACGCAGTATTTT.